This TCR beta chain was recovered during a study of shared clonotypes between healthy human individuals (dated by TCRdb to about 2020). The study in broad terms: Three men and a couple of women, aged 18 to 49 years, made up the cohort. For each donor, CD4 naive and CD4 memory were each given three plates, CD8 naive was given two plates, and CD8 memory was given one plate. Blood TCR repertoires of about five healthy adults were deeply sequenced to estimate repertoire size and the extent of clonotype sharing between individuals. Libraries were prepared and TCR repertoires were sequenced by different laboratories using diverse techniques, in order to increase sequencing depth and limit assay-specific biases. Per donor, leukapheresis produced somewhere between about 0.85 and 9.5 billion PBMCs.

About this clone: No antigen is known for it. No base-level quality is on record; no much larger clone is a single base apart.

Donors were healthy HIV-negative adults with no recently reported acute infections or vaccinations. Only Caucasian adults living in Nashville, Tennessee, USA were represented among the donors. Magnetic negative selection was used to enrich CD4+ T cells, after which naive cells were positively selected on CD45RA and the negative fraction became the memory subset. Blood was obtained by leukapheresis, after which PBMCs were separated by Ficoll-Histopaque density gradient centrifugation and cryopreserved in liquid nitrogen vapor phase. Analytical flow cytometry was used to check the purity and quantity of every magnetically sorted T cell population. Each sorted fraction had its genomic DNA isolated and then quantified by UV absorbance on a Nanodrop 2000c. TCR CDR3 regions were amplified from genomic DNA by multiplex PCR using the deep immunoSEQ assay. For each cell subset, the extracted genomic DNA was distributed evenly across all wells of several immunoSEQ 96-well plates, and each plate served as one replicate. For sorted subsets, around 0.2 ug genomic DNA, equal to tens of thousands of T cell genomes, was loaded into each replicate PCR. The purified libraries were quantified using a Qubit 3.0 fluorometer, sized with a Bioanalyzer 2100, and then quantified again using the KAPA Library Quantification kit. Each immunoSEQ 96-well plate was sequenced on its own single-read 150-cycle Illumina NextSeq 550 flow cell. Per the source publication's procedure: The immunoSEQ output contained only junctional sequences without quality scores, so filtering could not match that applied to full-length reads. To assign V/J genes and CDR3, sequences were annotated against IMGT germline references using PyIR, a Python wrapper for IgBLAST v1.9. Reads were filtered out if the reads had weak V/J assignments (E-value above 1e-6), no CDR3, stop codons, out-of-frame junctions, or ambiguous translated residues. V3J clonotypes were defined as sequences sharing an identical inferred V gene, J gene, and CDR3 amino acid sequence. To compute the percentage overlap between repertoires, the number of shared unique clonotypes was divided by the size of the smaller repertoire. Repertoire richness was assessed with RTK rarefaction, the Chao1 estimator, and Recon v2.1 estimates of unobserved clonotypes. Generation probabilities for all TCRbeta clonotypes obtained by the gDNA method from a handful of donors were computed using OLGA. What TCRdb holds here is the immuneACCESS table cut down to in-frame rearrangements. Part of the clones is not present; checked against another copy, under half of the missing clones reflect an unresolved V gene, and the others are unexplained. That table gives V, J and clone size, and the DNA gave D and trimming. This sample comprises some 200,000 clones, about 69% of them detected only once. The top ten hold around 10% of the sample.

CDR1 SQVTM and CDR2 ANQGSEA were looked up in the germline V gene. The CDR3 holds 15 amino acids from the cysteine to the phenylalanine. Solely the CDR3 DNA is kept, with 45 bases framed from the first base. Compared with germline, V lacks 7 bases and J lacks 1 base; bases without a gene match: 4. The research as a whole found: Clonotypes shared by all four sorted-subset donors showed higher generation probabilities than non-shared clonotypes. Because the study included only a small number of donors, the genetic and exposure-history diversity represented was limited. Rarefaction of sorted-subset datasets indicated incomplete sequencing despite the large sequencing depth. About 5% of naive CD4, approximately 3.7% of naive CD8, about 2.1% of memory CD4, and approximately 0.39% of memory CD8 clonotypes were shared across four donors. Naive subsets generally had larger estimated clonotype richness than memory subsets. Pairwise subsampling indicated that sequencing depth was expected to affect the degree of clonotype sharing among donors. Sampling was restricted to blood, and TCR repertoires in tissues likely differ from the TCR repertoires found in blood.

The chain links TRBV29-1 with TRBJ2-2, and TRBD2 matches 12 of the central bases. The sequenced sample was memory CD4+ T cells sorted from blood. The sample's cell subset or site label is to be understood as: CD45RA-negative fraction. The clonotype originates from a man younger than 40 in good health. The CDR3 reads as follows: CSGSGLAGNTGELFF. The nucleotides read TGCAGCGGTTCGGGACTAGCGGGGAACACCGGGGAGCTGTTTTTT.